This note documents a single T cell receptor beta chain sequence. No antigen is known for it. The source of the sample is a study of T cell repertoires in cytomegalovirus infection. Whole-study context: Evidence of both CMV infection and a matching HLA type came from public TCR beta signatures.

There are 14 residues in the CDR3. V was cut by 5 bases and J by 4 bases, with 17 bases left in between. Germline CDR1 reads SQVTM; CDR2 reads ANQGSEA. TCRdb redid the calling of the reads with MiXCR, one entry per CDR3 protein. The sample consists of about 270,000 distinct CDR3 sequences, around 20% of them appearing once. The chain couples TRBV29-1 to TRBJ1-1; D is unclear. The receptor comes from a human donor in good health (CMV status not recorded). Some clones in this sample may be carry-over from other donors' samples. The starting material was cultured PBMCs, obtained from culture after CMV antigen stimulation. CDR3 protein: CSVTTASKGTEAFF. The CDR3, as DNA: TGCAGCGTTACAACGGCCAGTAAGGGCACTGAAGCTTTCTTT.